This TCR beta chain is drawn from a study of OX40 agonist ivuxolimab in advanced cancers. Across the whole study: Each patient was given ivuxolimab into a vein every 2 weeks, at 0.01 to 10 mg/kg.

Comment on this clone: The antigen remains undetermined.

Germline CDR1 reads SGHAT; CDR2 reads FQNNGV. The ends lost 1 base at V and 5 bases at J; junction bases unmatched: 6. The CDR3 consists of 16 residues. The method was immunoSEQ multiplex PCR; TCRdb's version includes in-frame clones alone and lacks a portion of them. The data show around 60,000 clones, 91% seen once. Whole-study findings and limits: Low normalized T-cell clonal expansion was also seen in some nonresponders.

This sequence joins TRBV11-2 and TRBJ2-5, with 11 positions matching TRBD2. Sequences were derived from CD4+ or CD8+ T cells sorted from blood, sampled in a trial of the OX40 agonist ivuxolimab. The clonotype originates from an adult with an advanced solid tumor such as melanoma, head and neck, liver or kidney cancer. CDR3 protein: CASSLGVAGGRETQYF. Here the CDR3 DNA reads TGTGCCAGCAGCTTAGGAGTAGCGGGGGGGCGGGAGACCCAGTACTTC.